By share, the clone carrying this T cell receptor beta chain counts as medium-sized (0.01 to 0.1%). Its antigen is undetermined. This specimen comes from a study of vaccination and CD4 T cells after COVID-19. With the Oncomine TCR Beta short-read assay, DNA from cultured CD4+ T cells was sequenced. Using the QIAamp micro DNA kit, genomic DNA was extracted from the CD4+ T cells that had been cultured. TCRdb reprocessed the PCR reads via MiXCR and lists one record per CDR3 protein. This table has under 25,000 distinct CDR3 sequences, roughly 46% appearing once. Treatment reported: approximately 9-day PBMC culture with coronavirus spike peptide pools or control peptides (ViraFEST assay). CDR3 length: 10 residues. V lost 2 bases and J lost 12, with 5 bases in between.

Here the sequenced sample was CD4+ T cells from blood, cultured in vitro, taken before SARS-CoV-2 vaccination. The clonotype was recovered from a human donor who had recovered from COVID-19. The chain recombines TRBV12-3 or TRBV12-4 with TRBJ2-1, with unresolved D. The CDR3 DNA reads TGTGCCAGCAGTTTATTTCGGCAGTTCTTC. This translates into CASSLFRQFF.